This TCR beta chain was recorded in a study of blood T cells in healthy people across ages. A J-beta primer mix and a sample-barcoded 5' primer were used in a second PCR of about 6 to 12 cycles. MiXCR was run by TCRdb on the 5' RACE reads, yielding one entry per CDR3 protein. The sample holds about 730,000 distinct CDR3 sequences, more than 40% seen once. Isolation recovered at least 6 million PBMCs from every sample. This clonotype has more than one count but fewer than ten. The CDR3 covers 18 residues. Per germline, CDR1 SGHRS and CDR2 YFSETQ. V lost 4 bases and J lost 5; bases outside the gene matches: 15.

The gene calls are TRBV5-1 and TRBJ2-3; 11 bases map to TRBD1. What was sequenced was blood. The source of this sequence is a woman in her fifties or sixties in good health. CDR3 region: CASSTGQGANIYGDTQYF. The DNA of the CDR3 is TGCGCCAGCAGCACCGGACAGGGGGCGAATATTTACGGAGATACGCAGTATTTT.